Sequencing of this TCR beta chain was carried out in a study of T-cell reconstitution after alpha-beta-depleted transplantation in children. This CDR3 region has 14 residues. The V and J ends lost 7 bases and 7 bases respectively, with 19 bases between them. In germline, CDR1 is SQVTM, CDR2 ANQGSEA. Unique molecular identifiers were incorporated into the prepared TCRbeta library. One entry per CDR3 protein results from TCRdb running MiXCR on the PCR reads. This sample has around 600,000 distinct CDR3 sequences, with approximately 16% found just once. This clonotype was detected many times. The J gene is TRBJ1-4, the V gene TRBV29-1; D is undetermined. This clonotype originated in a human donor who donated a stem cell graft to a child with acute myeloid leukemia. The sequences come from PBMCs from the stem cell graft donor, collected from the stem cell graft. CDR3 bases: TGCAGCGCCATGGTCGGAGACTTTTTTGAAAAACTGTTTTTT. It translates to CSAMVGDFFEKLFF.